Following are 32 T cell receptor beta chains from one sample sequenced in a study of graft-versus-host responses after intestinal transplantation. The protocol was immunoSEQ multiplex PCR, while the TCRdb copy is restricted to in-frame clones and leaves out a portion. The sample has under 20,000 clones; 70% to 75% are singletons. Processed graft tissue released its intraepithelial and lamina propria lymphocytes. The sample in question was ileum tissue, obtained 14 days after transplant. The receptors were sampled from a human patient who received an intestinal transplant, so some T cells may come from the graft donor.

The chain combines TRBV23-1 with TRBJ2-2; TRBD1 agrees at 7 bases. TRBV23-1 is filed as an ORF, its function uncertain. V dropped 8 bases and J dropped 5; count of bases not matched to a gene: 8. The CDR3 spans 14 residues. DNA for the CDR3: TGCGCCAGCGCACCCACAGGGGTTACCGGGGAGCTGTTTTTT. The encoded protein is CASAPTGVTGELFF.

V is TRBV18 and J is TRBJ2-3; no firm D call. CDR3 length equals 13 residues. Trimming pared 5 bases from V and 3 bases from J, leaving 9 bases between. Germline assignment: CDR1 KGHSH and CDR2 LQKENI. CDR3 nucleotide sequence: TGTGCCAGCTCATACAGAGAAACAGATACGCAGTATTTT. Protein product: CASSYRETDTQYF.

The CDR3 sequence is CASSLDRVTDTQYF. CDR3 nucleotides: TGTGCCAGCAGCTTGGACAGGGTGACAGATACGCAGTATTTT. V and J are TRBV5-6 and TRBJ2-3, with D possibly matching TRBD1 (6 bases). Germline CDR1 is SGHDT and CDR2 is YYEEEE. V lost 0 bases to trimming and J lost 3 bases, with 8 bases between them. CDR3 size: 14 residues.

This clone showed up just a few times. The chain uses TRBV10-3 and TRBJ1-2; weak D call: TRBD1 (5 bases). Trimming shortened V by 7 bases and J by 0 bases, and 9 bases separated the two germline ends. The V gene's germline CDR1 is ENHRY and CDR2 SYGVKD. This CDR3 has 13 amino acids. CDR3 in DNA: TGTGCCATCACCCCGGACACTAACTATGGCTACACCTTC. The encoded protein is CAITPDTNYGYTF.

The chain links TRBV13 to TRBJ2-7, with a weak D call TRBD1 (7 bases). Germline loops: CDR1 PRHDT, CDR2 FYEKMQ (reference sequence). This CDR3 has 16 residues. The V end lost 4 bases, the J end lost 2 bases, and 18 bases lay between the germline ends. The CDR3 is CASSSPGGRLPYEQYF. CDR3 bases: TGTGCCAGCAGCTCCCCAGGGGGGCGATTACCCTACGAGCAGTACTTC.

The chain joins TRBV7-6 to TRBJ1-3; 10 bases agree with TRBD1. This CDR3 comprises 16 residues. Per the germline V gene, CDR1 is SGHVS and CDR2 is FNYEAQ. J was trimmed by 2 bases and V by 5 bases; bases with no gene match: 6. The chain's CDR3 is CASSERQGATGNTIYF. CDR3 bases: TGTGCCAGCAGCGAAAGACAGGGGGCCACTGGAAACACCATATATTTT.

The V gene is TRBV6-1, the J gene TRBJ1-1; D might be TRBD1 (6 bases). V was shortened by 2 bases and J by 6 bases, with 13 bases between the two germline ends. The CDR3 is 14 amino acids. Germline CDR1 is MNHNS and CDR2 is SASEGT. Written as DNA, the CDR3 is TGTGCCAGCAGTGAATATACAGGGTATGCTGAAGCTTTCTTT. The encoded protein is CASSEYTGYAEAFF.

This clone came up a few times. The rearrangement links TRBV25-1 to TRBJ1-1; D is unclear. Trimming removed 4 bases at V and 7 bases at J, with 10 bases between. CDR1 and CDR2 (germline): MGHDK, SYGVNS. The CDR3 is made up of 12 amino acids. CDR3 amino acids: CASSARADEAFF. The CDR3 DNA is TGTGCCAGCAGTGCTCGCGCGGATGAAGCTTTCTTT.

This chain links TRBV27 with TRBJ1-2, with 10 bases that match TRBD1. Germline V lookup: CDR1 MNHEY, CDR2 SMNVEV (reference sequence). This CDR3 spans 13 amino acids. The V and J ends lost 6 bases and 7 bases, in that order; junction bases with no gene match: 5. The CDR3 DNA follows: TGTGCCAGCAGCCTCGGGACAGGGGTTGGCTACACCTTC. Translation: CASSLGTGVGYTF.

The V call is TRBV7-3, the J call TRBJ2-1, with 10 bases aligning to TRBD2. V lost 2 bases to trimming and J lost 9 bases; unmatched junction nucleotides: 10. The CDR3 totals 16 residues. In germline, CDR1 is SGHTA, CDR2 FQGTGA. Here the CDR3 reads CASSLEKGTSVSEQFF. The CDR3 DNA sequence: TGTGCCAGCAGCTTAGAAAAAGGGACTAGCGTAAGTGAGCAGTTCTTC.

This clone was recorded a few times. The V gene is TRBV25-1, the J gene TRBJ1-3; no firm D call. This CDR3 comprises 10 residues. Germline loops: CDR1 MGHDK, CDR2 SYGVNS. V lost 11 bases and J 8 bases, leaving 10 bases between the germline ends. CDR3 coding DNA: TGTGCCGCCCACCGAGACACCATATATTTT. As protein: CAAHRDTIYF.

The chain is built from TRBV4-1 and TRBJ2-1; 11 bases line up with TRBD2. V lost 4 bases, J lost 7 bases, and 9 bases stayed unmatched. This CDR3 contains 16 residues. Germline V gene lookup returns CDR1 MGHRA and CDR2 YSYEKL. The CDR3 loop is CASSPELAGVRNEQFF. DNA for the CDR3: TGCGCCAGCAGCCCAGAACTAGCGGGAGTTAGGAATGAGCAGTTCTTC.

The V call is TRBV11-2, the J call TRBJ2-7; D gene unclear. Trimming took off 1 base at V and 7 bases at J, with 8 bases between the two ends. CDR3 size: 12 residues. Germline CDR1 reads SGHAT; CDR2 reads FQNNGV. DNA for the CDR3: TGTGCCAGCAGCTTAGGGTCCGAAGAGCAGTACTTC. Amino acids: CASSLGSEEQYF.

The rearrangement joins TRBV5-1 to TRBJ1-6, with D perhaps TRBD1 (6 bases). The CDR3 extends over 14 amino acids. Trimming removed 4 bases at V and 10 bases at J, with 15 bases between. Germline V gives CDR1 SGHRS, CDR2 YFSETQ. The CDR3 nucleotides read TGCGCCAGCAGCCTAGGACAGACCGGGTCACCCCTCCACTTT. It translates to CASSLGQTGSPLHF.

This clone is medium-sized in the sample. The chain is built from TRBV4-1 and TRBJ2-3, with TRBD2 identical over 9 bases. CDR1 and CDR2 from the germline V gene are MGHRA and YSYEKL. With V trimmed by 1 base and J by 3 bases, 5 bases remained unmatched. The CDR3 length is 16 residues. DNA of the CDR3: TGCGCCAGCAGCCAAGTTTGGCGGGAGGGTACAGATACGCAGTATTTT. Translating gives CASSQVWREGTDTQYF.

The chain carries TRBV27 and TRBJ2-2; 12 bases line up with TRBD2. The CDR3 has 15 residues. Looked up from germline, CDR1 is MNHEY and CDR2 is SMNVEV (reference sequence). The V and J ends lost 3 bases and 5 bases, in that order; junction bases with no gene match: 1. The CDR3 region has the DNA TGTGCCAGCAGTTTCCTAGCGGGAGGGACCGGGGAGCTGTTTTTT. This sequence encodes CASSFLAGGTGELFF.

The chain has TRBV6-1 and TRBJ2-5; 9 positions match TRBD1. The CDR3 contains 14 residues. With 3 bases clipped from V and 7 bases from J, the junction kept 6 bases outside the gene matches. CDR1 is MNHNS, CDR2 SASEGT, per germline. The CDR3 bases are TGTGCCAGCAGTGACCCTGACAGGGGGGGGACCCAGTACTTC. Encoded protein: CASSDPDRGGTQYF.

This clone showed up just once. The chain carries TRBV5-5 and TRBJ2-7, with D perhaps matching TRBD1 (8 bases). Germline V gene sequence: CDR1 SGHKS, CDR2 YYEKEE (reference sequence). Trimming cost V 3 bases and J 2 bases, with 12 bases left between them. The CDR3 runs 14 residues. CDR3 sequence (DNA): TGTGCCAGCAGCTGGGGGGGACAGGCCTACGAGCAGTACTTC. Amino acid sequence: CASSWGGQAYEQYF.

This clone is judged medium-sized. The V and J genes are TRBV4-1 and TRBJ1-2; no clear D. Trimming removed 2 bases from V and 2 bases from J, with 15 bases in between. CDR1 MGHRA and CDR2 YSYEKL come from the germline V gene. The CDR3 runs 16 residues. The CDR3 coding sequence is TGCGCCAGCAGCCAAATTAATTCCGGAACAAACTATGGCTACACCTTC. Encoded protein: CASSQINSGTNYGYTF.

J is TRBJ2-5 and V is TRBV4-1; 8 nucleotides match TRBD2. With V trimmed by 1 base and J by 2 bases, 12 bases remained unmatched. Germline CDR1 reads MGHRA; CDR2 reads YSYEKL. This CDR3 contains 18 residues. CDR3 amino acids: CASSQGPSLAGRQETQYF. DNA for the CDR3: TGCGCCAGCAGCCAAGGTCCCTCCTTAGCGGGGAGACAAGAGACCCAGTACTTC.

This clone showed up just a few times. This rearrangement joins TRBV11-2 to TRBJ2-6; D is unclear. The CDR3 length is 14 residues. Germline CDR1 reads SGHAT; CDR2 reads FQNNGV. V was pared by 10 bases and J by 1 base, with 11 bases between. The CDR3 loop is CATRRPSGANVLTF. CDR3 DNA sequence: TGTGCCACACGGCGGCCTTCTGGGGCCAACGTCCTGACTTTC.

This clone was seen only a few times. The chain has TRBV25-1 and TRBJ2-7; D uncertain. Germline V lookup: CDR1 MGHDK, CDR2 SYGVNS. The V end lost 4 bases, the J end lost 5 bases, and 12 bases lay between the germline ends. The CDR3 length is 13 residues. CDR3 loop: CASSGFRRDEQYF. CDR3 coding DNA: TGTGCCAGCAGTGGTTTTAGGCGCGACGAGCAGTACTTC.

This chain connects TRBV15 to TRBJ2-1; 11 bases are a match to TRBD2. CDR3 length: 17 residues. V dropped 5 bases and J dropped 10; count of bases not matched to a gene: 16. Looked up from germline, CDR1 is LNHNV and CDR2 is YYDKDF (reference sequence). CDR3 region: CATSPRVILAGVREQFF. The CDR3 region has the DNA TGTGCCACCAGCCCACGCGTAATACTAGCGGGAGTACGAGAGCAGTTCTTC.

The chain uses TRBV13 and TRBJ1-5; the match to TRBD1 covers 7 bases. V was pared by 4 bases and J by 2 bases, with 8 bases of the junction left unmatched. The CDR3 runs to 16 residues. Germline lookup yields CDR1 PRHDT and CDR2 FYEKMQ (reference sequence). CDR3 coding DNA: TGTGCCAGCAGCTCCAGGGGGAGTGGACGCAATCAGCCCCAGCATTTT. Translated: CASSSRGSGRNQPQHF.

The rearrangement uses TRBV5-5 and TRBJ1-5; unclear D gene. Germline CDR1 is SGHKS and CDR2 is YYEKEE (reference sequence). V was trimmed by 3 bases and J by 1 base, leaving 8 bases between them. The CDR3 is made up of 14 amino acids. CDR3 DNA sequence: TGTGCCAGCAGCTATGGAACGAGCAATCAGCCCCAGCATTTT. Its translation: CASSYGTSNQPQHF.

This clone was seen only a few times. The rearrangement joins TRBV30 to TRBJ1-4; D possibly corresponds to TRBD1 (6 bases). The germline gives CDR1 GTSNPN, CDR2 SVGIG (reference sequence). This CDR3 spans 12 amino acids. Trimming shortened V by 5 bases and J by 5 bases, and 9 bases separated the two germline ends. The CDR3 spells CAWGQNNEKLFF. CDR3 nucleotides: TGTGCCTGGGGACAGAACAATGAAAAACTGTTTTTT.

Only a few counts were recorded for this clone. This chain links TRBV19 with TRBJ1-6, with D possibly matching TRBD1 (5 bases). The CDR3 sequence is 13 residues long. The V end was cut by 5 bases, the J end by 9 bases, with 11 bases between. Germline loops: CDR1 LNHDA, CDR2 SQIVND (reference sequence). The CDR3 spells CASSWGIPSPLHF. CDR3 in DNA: TGTGCCAGTAGTTGGGGGATACCTTCACCCCTCCACTTT.

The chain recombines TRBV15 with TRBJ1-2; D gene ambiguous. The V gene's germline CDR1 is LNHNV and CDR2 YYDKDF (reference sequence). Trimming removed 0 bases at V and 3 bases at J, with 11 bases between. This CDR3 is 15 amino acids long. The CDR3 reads CATSRDLGSDYGYTF. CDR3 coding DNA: TGTGCCACCAGCAGAGATTTAGGGAGTGACTATGGCTACACCTTC.

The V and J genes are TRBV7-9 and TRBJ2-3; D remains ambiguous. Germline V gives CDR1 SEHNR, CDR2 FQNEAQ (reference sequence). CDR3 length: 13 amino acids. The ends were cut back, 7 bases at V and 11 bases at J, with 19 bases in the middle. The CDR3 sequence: CASTSKAPIRQYF. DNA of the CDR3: TGTGCCAGCACCTCCAAGGCGCCCATTAGGCAGTATTTT.

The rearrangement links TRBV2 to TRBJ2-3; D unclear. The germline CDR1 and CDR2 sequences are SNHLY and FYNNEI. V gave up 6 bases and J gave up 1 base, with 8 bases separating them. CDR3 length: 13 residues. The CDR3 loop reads CASSHDGTDTQYF. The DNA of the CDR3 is TGTGCCAGCAGCCACGACGGCACAGATACGCAGTATTTT.

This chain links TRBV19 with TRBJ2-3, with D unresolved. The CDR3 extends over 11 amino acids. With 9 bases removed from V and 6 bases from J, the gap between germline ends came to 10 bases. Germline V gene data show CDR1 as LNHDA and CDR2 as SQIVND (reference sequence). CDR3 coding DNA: TGTGCCAGCCGTAGTACGGATACGCAGTATTTT. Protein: CASRSTDTQYF.

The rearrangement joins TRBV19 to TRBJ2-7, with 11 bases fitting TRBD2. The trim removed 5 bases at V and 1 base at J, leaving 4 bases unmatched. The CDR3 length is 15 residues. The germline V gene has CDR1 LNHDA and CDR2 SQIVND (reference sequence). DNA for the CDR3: TGTGCCAGTAGTTCCTTAGCGGGGGGGTCCTACGAGCAGTACTTC. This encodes CASSSLAGGSYEQYF. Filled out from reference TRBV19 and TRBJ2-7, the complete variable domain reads DGGITQSPKYLFRKEGQNVTLSCEQNLNHDAMYWYRQDPGQGLRLIYYSQIVNDFQKGDIAEGYSVSREKKESFPLTVTSAQKNPTAFYLCASSSLAGGSYEQYFGPGTRLTVT.